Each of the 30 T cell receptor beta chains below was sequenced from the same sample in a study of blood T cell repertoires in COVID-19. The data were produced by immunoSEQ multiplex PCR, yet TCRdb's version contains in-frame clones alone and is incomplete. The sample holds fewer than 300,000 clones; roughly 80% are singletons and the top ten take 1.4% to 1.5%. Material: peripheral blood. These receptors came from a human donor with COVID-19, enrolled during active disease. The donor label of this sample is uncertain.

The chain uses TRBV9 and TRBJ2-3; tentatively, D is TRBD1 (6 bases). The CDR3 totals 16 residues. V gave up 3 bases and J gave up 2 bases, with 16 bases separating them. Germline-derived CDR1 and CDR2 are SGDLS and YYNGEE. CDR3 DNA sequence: TGTGCCAGCAGCGAGAAAGGACAGTGGGACACAGATACGCAGTATTTT. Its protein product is CASSEKGQWDTDTQYF.

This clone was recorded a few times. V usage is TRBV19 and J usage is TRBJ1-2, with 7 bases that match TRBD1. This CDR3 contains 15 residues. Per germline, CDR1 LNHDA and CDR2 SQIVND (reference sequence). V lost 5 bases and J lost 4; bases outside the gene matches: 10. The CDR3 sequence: CASSAARDRLYGYTF. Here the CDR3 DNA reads TGTGCCAGTAGTGCGGCTCGGGACAGACTCTATGGCTACACCTTC.

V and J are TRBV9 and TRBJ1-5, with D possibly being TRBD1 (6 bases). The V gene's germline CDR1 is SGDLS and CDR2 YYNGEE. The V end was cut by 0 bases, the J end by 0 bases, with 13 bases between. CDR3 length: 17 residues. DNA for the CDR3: TGTGCCAGCAGCGTAGCTCCGGACAGCTATAGCAATCAGCCCCAGCATTTT. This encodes CASSVAPDSYSNQPQHF.

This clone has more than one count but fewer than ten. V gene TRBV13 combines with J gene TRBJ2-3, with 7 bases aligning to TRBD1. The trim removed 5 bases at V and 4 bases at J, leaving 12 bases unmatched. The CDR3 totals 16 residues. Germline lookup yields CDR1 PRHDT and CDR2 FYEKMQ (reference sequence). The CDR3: CASSTNTGEGPDTQYF. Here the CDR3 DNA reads TGTGCCAGCAGCACTAACACAGGGGAAGGCCCAGATACGCAGTATTTT.

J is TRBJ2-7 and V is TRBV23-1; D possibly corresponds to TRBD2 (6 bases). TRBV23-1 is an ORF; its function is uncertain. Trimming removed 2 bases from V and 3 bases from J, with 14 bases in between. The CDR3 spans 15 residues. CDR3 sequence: CASSQAGLEIYEQYF. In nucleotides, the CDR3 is TGCGCCAGCAGTCAAGCGGGATTGGAAATCTACGAGCAGTACTTC.

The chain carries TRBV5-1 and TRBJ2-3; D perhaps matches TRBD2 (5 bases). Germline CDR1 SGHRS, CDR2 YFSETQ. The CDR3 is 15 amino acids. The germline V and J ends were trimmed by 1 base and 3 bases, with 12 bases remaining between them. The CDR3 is CASSLSRDMTDTQYF. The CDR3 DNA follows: TGCGCCAGCAGCTTGTCCCGGGATATGACAGATACGCAGTATTTT.

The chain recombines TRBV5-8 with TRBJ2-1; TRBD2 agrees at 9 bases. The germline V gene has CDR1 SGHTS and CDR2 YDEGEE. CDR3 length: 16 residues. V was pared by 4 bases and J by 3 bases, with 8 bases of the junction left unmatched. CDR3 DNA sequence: TGTGCCAGCAGCCAGCTAGGCGGGAGGGTCTACAATGAGCAGTTCTTC. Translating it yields CASSQLGGRVYNEQFF.

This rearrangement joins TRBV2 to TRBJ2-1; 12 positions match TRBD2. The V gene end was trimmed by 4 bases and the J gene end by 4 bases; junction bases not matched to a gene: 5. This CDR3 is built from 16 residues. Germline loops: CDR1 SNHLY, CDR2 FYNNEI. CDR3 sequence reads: CASSASGRARYNEQFF. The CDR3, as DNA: TGTGCCAGCAGTGCTAGCGGGAGGGCACGGTACAATGAGCAGTTCTTC.

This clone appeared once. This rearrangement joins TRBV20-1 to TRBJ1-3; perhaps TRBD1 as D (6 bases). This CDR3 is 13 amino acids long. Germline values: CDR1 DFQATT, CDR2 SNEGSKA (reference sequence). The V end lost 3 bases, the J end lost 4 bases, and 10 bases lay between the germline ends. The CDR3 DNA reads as TGCAGTGCTAGTCCCGGGACAGGAAACACCATATATTTT. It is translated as CSASPGTGNTIYF.

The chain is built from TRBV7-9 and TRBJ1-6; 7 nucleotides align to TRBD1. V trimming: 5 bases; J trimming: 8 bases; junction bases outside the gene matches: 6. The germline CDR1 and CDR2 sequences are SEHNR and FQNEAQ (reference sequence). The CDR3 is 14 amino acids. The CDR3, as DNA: TGTGCCAGCAGCCCCGGGACAGAGGATTCACCCCTCCACTTT. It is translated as CASSPGTEDSPLHF.

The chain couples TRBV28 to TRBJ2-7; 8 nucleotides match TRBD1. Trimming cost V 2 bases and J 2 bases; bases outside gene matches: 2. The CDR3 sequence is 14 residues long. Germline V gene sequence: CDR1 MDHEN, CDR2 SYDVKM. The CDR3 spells CASSLPGGPYEQYF. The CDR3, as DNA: TGTGCCAGCAGTTTACCAGGGGGCCCCTACGAGCAGTACTTC.

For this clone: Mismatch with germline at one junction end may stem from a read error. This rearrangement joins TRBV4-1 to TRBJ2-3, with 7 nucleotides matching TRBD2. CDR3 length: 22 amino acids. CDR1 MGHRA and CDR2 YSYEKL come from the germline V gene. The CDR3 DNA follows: TGCGCCAGCAGGCAAGAAACCCCCTTGTCCGTATTCGCGGGAGCCACCACAGATACGCAGTATTTT. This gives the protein CASRQETPLSVFAGATTDTQYF.

CDR3: CASSWGVRENTEAFF. CDR3 sequence (DNA): TGTGCCAGCTCATGGGGGGTCAGGGAGAACACTGAAGCTTTCTTT. The chain couples TRBV18 to TRBJ1-1, with D maybe TRBD1 (5 bases). CDR3 size: 15 residues. Per the germline V gene, CDR1 is KGHSH and CDR2 is LQKENI. Trimming removed 5 bases at V and 1 base at J, with 14 bases between.

The DNA for the CDR3 is TGTGCCAGCGGACAGCGGGGGTACACAGATACGCAGTATTTT. Translation: CASGQRGYTDTQYF. V gene TRBV6-5 combines with J gene TRBJ2-3; 8 bases are a match to TRBD2. J gave up 2 bases and V 8 bases, and 6 bases lay outside the gene matches. The CDR3 spans 14 residues. Germline V gene sequence: CDR1 MNHEY, CDR2 SVGAGI.

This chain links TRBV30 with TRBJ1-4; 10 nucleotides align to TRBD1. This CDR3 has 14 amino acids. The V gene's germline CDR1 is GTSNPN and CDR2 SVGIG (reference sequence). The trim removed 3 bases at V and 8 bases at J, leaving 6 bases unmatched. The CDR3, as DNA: TGTGCCTGGAGATGGAAGGGACAGGGGGAAAAACTGTTTTTT. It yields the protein CAWRWKGQGEKLFF.

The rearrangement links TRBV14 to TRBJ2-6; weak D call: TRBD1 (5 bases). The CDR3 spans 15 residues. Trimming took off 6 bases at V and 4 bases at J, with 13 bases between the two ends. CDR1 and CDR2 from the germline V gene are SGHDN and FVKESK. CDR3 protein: CASSPQGLGANVLTF. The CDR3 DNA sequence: TGTGCCAGCAGTCCCCAGGGTTTAGGGGCCAACGTCCTGACTTTC. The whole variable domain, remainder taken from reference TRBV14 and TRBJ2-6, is EAGVTQFPSHSVIEKGQTVTLRCDPISGHDNLYWYRRVMGKEIKFLLHFVKESKQDESGMPNNRFLAERTGGTYSTLKVQPAELEDSGVYFCASSPQGLGANVLTFGAGSRLTVL.

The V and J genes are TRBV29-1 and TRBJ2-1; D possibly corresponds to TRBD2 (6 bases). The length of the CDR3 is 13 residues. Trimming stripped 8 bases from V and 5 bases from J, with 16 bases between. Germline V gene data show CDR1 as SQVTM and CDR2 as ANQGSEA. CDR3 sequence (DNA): TGCAGCTCTGCCGGGACTCAGAACAATGAGCAGTTCTTC. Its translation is CSSAGTQNNEQFF.

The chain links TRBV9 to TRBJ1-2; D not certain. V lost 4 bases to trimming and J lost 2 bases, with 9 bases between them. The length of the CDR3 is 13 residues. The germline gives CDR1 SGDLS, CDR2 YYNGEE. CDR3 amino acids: CASSSPSNYGYTF. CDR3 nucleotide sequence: TGTGCCAGCAGCTCCCCCTCCAACTATGGCTACACCTTC.

CDR3 bases: TGTGCCAGCAGCGTAGGACTAGCGGGAATCTACGAGCAGTACTTC. It specifies CASSVGLAGIYEQYF. The rearrangement links TRBV5-4 to TRBJ2-7; 12 bases match TRBD2. The germline V gene has CDR1 SGHNT and CDR2 YYREEE (reference sequence). CDR3 length equals 15 residues. The V and J ends lost 4 bases and 3 bases, in that order; junction bases with no gene match: 5.

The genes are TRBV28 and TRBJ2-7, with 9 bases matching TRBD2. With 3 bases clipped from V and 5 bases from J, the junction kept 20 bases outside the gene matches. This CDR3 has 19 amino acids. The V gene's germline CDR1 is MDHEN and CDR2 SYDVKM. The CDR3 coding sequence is TGTGCCAGCAGTTTTCTGGCCCCCAAGGGTCTAGCGGGAACCGACGAGCAGTACTTC. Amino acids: CASSFLAPKGLAGTDEQYF.

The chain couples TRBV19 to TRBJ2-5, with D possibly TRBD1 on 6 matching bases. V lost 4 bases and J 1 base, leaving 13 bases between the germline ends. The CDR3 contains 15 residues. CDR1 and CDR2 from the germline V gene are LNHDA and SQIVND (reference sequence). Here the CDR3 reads CASSTTGFGQETQYF. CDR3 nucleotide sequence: TGTGCCAGTAGTACGACAGGTTTTGGCCAAGAGACCCAGTACTTC.

The CDR3 region has the DNA TGTGCCAGCAGCTTAGCGCCGGAGGAGGCCCAGCATTTT. Its protein product is CASSLAPEEAQHF. This chain uses TRBV11-2 with TRBJ1-5; D is uncertain. CDR3 size: 13 residues. The germline V and J ends were trimmed by 1 base and 11 bases, with 12 bases remaining between them. Germline CDR1 reads SGHAT; CDR2 reads FQNNGV.

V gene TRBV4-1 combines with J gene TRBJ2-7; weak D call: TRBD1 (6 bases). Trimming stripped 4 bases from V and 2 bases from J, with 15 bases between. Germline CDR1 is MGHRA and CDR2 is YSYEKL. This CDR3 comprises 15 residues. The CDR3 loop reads CASSLELDRTYEQYF. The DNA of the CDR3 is TGCGCCAGCAGCCTGGAACTGGACAGAACCTACGAGCAGTACTTC.

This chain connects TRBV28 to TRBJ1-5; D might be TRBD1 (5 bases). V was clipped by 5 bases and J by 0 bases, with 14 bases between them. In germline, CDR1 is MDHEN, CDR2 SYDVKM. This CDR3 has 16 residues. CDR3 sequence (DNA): TGTGCCAGCAGTCCCGGCATAGACAGTAGCAATCAGCCCCAGCATTTT. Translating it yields CASSPGIDSSNQPQHF.

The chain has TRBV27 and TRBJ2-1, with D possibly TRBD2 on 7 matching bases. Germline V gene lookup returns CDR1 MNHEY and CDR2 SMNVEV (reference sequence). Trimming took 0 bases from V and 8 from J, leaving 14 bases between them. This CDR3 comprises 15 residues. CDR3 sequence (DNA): TGTGCCAGCAGTTTATCGCGGGGGCTTGGTTATGAGCAGTTCTTC. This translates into CASSLSRGLGYEQFF.

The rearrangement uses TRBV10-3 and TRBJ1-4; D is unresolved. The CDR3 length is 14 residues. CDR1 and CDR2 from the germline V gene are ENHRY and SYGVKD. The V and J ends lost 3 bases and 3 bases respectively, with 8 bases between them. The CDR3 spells CAISDRGSNEKLFF. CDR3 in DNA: TGTGCCATCAGTGATCGCGGCTCTAATGAAAAACTGTTTTTT.

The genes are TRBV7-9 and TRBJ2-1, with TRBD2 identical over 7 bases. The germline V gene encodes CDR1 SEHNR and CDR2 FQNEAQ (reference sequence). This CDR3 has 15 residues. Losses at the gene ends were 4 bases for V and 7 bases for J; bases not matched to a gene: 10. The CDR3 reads CASSSWGRAENEQFF. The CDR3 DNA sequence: TGTGCCAGCAGCTCATGGGGGAGGGCCGAGAATGAGCAGTTCTTC. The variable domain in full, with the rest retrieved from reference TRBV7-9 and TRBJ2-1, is DTGVSQNPRHKITKRGQNVTFRCDPISEHNRLYWYRQTLGQGPEFLTYFQNEAQLEKSRLLSDRFSAERPKGSFSTLEIQRTEQGDSAMYLCASSSWGRAENEQFFGPGTRLTVL.

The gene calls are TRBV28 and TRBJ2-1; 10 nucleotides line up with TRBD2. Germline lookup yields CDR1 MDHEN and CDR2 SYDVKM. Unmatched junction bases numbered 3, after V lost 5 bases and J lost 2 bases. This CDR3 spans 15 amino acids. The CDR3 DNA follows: TGTGCCAGCAGTGAAACTAGCGGGACCTACAATGAGCAGTTCTTC. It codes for CASSETSGTYNEQFF. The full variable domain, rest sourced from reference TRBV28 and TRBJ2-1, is DVKVTQSSRYLVKRTGEKVFLECVQDMDHENMFWYRQDPGLGLRLIYFSYDVKMKEKGDIPEGYSVSREKKERFSLILESASTNQTSMYLCASSETSGTYNEQFFGPGTRLTVL.

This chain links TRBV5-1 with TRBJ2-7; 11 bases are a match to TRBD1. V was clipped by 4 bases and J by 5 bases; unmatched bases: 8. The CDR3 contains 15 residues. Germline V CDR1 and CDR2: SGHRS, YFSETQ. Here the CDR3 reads CASSPLPGQGDEQYF. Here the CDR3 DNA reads TGCGCCAGCAGCCCCCTTCCGGGACAGGGGGACGAGCAGTACTTC.

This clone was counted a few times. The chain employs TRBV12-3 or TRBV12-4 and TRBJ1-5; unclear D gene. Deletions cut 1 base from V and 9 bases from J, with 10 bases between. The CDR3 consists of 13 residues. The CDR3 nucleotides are TGTGCCAGCAGTTTAGGGCGAGGCAGGCCCCAGCATTTT. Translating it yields CASSLGRGRPQHF.